The 8 T cell receptor beta chains listed next were all sequenced from one sample in a study of blood T cell repertoires in COVID-19. The method was immunoSEQ multiplex PCR; TCRdb's version includes in-frame clones alone and lacks a portion of them. Counted here are fewer than 110,000 clones, approximately 84% occurring once; the ten biggest clones make up 6.2%. Sequenced input: peripheral blood. The receptors shown here come from a human donor in a cohort sampled during active COVID-19.

V usage is TRBV6-2 or TRBV6-3 and J usage is TRBJ2-7, with a tentative D call TRBD2 (5 bases). Germline values: CDR1 MNHEY, CDR2 SVGEGT. The CDR3 loop spans 15 amino acids. The V end was cut by 6 bases, the J end by 2 bases, with 17 bases between. In nucleotides, the CDR3 is TGTGCCAGCAGCCTCCGGGTTTGGGGAGCCTACGAGCAGTACTTC. Amino acids: CASSLRVWGAYEQYF.

V is TRBV7-6 and J is TRBJ2-2; 8 bases align to TRBD1. Per the germline V gene, CDR1 is SGHVS and CDR2 is FNYEAQ. Losses at the gene ends were 5 bases for V and 4 bases for J; bases not matched to a gene: 9. This CDR3 spans 16 amino acids. CDR3 coding DNA: TGTGCCAGCAGCCCCCGGACAGGGCGGGGCACCGGGGAGCTGTTTTTT. Its translation: CASSPRTGRGTGELFF.

This rearrangement joins TRBV2 to TRBJ2-7; D might be TRBD1 (5 bases). Trimming took 4 bases from V and 3 from J, leaving 13 bases between them. CDR1 and CDR2 (germline): SNHLY, FYNNEI. This CDR3 is 14 amino acids long. CDR3 nucleotide sequence: TGTGCCAGCAGTGTACAGTCAGGGCTCTACGAGCAGTACTTC. Encoded protein: CASSVQSGLYEQYF.

The V call is TRBV5-8, the J call TRBJ2-4; D may be TRBD2 (5 bases). The V gene lost 2 bases and the J gene lost 0 bases, with 18 bases spanning the gap. CDR1 is SGHTS and CDR2 is YDEGEE in the germline V gene. The CDR3 is 18 residues long. The chain's CDR3 is CASSLKHGVVRAKNIQYF. The DNA of the CDR3 is TGTGCCAGCAGCTTAAAACACGGGGTAGTAAGAGCCAAAAACATTCAGTACTTC. Supplemented by reference TRBV5-8 and TRBJ2-4, the full variable domain reads EAGVTQSPTHLIKTRGQQATLRCSPISGHTSVYWYQQALGLGLQFLLWYDEGEERNRGNFPPRFSGRQFPNYSSELNVNALELEDSALYLCASSLKHGVVRAKNIQYFGAGTRLSVL.

The rearrangement uses TRBV7-8 and TRBJ2-2; 7 nucleotides line up with TRBD2. Trimming removed 2 bases from V and 1 base from J; junction bases left unmatched: 4. The CDR3 is 16 amino acids. Germline V gene data show CDR1 as SGHVS and CDR2 as FQNEAQ. In DNA form, the CDR3 reads TGTGCCAGCAGCTTATGGGAGGGAGGGAACACCGGGGAGCTGTTTTTT. Encoded protein: CASSLWEGGNTGELFF.

The J gene is TRBJ1-2, the V gene TRBV7-9; tentative D call: TRBD1 (6 bases). V was cut by 4 bases and J by 8 bases, with 23 bases left in between. This CDR3 has 16 residues. From germline, CDR1 is SEHNR and CDR2 FQNEAQ (reference sequence). The CDR3, as DNA: TGTGCCAGCAGCTCGGGTGTTAACAGGGTTACTGGAGGCTACACCTTC. This translates into CASSSGVNRVTGGYTF.

In its sample, this clone was seen once. The chain employs TRBV28 and TRBJ1-1; D is unclear. The CDR3 is 12 amino acids. V lost 5 bases, J lost 5 bases, and 9 bases lay in between. Germline lookup yields CDR1 MDHEN and CDR2 SYDVKM. The CDR3 DNA is TGTGCCAGCAGTCCGTCCGAGACTGAAGCTTTCTTT. Protein: CASSPSETEAFF.

This chain links TRBV27 with TRBJ2-3; 9 bases match TRBD1. The germline V gene encodes CDR1 MNHEY and CDR2 SMNVEV (reference sequence). The V gene end was trimmed by 7 bases and the J gene end by 6 bases; junction bases not matched to a gene: 5. This CDR3 region has 13 residues. CDR3 protein: CASKTGGGDTQYF. CDR3 nucleotides: TGTGCCAGCAAGACAGGGGGAGGGGATACGCAGTATTTT.